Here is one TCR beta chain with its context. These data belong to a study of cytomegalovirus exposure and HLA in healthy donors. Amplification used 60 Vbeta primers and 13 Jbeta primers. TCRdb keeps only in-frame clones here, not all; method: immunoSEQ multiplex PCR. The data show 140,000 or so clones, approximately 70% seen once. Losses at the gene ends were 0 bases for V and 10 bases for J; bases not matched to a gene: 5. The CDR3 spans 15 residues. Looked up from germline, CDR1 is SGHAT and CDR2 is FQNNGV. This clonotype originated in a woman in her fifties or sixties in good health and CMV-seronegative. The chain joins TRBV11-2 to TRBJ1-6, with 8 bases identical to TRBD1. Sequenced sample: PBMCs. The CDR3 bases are TGTGCCAGCAGCTTAGATCAGGGGGCAAGATCACCCCTCCACTTT. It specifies CASSLDQGARSPLHF.